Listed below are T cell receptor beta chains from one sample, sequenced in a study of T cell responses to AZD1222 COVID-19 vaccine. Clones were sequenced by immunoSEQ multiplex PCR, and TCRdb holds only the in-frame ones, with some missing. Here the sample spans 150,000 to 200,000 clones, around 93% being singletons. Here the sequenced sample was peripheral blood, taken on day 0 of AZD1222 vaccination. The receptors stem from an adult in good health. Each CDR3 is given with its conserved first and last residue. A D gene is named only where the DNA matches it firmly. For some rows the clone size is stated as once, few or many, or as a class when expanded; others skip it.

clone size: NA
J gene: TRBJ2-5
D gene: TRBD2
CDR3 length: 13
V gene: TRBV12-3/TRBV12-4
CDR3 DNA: TGTGCCAGCAGTTTGAGGGGAGGGGAGACCCAGTACTTC
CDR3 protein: CASSLRGGETQYF

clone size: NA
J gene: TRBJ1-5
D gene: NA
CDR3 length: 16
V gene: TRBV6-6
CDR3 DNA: TGTGCCAGCAGTTACAGGGCCCAGAGGGGCAATCAGCCCCAGCATTTT
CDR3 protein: CASSYRAQRGNQPQHF

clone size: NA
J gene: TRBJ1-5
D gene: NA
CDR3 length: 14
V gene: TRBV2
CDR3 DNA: TGTGCCAGCAATACAGGGATTAAGAATCAGCCCCAGCATTTT
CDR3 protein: CASNTGIKNQPQHF

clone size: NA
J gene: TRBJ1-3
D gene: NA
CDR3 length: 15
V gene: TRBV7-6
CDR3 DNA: TGTGCCAGCAGCTTACGACAGGCCTGGGGAAACACCATATATTTT
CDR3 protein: CASSLRQAWGNTIYF

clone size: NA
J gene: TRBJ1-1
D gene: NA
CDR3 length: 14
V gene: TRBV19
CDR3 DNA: TGTGCCAGTAGTGGCACAGGGTTGAACACTGAAGCTTTCTTT
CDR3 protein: CASSGTGLNTEAFF

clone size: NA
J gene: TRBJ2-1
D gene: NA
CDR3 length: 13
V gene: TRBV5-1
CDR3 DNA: TGCGCCAGCAGCCTTACGACAGGCTCCCTGGGGATCTTC
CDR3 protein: CASSLTTGSLGIF

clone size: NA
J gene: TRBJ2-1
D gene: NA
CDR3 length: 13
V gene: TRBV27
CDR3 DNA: TGTGCCAGCAGTTCGGGACTCCGGGATGAGCAGTTCTTC
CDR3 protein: CASSSGLRDEQFF

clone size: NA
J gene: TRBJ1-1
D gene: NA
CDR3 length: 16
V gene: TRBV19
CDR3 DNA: TGTGCCAGTAGTCCGCGACACCTAAGGGTGAACACTGAAGCTTTCTTT
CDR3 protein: CASSPRHLRVNTEAFF

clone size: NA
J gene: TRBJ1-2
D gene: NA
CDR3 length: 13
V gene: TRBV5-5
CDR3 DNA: TGTGCCAGCAGTCCGGACGGGTTCTATGGCTACACCTTC
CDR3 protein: CASSPDGFYGYTF

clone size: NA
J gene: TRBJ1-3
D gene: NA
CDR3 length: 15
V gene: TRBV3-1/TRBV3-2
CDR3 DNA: TGTGCCAGCAAAACCTCTCTGGGGCCCGGAAACACCATATATTTT
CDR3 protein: CASKTSLGPGNTIYF

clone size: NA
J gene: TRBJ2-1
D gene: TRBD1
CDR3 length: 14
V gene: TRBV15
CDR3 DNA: TGTGCCACCAGCAGGGGACAGGGTTCCAATGAGCAGTTCTTC
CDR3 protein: CATSRGQGSNEQFF

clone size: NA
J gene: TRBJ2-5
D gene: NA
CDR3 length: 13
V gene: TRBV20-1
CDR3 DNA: TGCAGTGCTAGTTTGGCAGGGGCAGAGACCCAGTACTTC
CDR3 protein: CSASLAGAETQYF

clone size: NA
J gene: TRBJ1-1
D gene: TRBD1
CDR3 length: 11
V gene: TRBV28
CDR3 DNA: TGTGCCAGCAGTTGGGCAGGGGGAGCTTTCTTT
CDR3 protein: CASSWAGGAFF

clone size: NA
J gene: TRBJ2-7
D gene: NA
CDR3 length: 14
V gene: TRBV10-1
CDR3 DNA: TGCGCCAGCAGATTCCAGGACCTCTCCTACGAGCAGTACTTC
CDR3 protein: CASRFQDLSYEQYF

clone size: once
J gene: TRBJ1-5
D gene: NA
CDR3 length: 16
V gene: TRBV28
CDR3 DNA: TGTGCCAGCAGTTTAGCAGCGGGGTATAGCAATCAGCCCCAGCATTTT
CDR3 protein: CASSLAAGYSNQPQHF

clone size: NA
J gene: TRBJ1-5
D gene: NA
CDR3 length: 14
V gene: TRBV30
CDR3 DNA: TGTGCCTGGAGTGGTCTAGGAGGCAATCAGCCCCAGCATTTT
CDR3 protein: CAWSGLGGNQPQHF

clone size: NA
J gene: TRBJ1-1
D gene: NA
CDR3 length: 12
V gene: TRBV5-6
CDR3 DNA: TGTGCCAGCAGCTTGGGGACCTCCGTAGCTTTCTTT
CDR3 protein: CASSLGTSVAFF

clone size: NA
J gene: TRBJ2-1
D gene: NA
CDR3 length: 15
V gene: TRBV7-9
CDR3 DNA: TGTGCCAGCAGCTTAGGTGGCCACCCGTACAATGAGCAGTTCTTC
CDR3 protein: CASSLGGHPYNEQFF

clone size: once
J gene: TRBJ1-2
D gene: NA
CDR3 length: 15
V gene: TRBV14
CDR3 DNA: TGTGCCAGCAGCCTGTCTCTTCGGGGTTTCTCCGGCTACACCTTC
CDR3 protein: CASSLSLRGFSGYTF

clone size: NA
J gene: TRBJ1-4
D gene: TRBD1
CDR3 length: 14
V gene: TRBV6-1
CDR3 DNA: TGTGCCAGCAGATCACAGGGGGCTGGTGAAAAACTGTTTTTT
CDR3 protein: CASRSQGAGEKLFF

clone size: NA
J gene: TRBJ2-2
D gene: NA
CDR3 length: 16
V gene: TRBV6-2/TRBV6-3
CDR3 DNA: TGTGCCAGCAGTTACCCGGCGGGGCCGAACACCGGGGAGCTGTTTTTT
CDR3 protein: CASSYPAGPNTGELFF

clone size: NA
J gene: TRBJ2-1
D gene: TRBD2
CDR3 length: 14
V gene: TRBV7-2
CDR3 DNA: TGTGCCACCGTATTAGCGGGGCCCTACAATGAACAGTTCTTC
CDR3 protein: CATVLAGPYNEQFF

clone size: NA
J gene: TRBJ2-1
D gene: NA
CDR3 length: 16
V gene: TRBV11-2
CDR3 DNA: TGTGCCAGCAGCTTAGATGGCAGCCCGAGGGACAATGAGCAGTTCTTC
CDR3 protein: CASSLDGSPRDNEQFF

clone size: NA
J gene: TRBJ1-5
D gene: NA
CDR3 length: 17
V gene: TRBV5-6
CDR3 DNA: TGTGCCAGCAGCTTGGAAAGCGGGGGTCTAAGCAATCAGCCCCAGCATTTT
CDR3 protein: CASSLESGGLSNQPQHF

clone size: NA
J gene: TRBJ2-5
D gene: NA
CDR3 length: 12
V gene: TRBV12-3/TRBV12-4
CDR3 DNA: TGTGCCAGCAGTTTAACCGTGGAGACCCAGTACTTC
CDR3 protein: CASSLTVETQYF